The 6 T cell receptor beta chains below were found in one sample sequenced in a study of technical replicates of blood from four donors. Data came from immunoSEQ multiplex PCR; TCRdb stores just in-frame clones and leaves some out. In the table there are roughly 92,000 clones, 85% to 95% of which are singletons. Sequencing was done on a sample of T cells isolated from PBMCs. The receptors come from a human donor in good health.

The rearrangement links TRBV5-1 to TRBJ1-2; D perhaps matches TRBD1 (5 bases). V was cut by 3 bases and J by 7 bases, with 7 bases left in between. The CDR3 loop spans 11 amino acids. Looked up from germline, CDR1 is SGHRS and CDR2 is YFSETQ. For the CDR3, the DNA is TGCGCCAGCAGCTGGGGGGGTGGCTACACCTTC. The encoded protein is CASSWGGGYTF. The variable domain in full, with the rest retrieved from reference TRBV5-1 and TRBJ1-2, is KAGVTQTPRYLIKTRGQQVTLSCSPISGHRSVSWYQQTPGQGLQFLFEYFSETQRNKGNFPGRFSGRQFSNSRSEMNVSTLELGDSALYLCASSWGGGYTFGSGTRLTVV.

This chain joins TRBV2 and TRBJ2-1, with 7 nucleotides matching TRBD2. Germline CDR1 and CDR2: SNHLY and FYNNEI. V lost 4 bases to trimming and J lost 0 bases; unmatched junction nucleotides: 3. The CDR3 spans 15 residues. The CDR3 DNA is TGTGCCAGCAGTGTCAGCGGGAACTCCTACAATGAGCAGTTCTTC. It specifies CASSVSGNSYNEQFF. The variable domain in full, with the rest retrieved from reference TRBV2 and TRBJ2-1, is EPEVTQTPSHQVTQMGQEVILRCVPISNHLYFYWYRQILGQKVEFLVSFYNNEISEKSEIFDDQFSVERPDGSNFTLKIRSTKLEDSAMYFCASSVSGNSYNEQFFGPGTRLTVL.

The chain carries TRBV4-1 and TRBJ1-5, with no clear D. The length of the CDR3 is 15 residues. Trimming took 3 bases from V and 1 from J, leaving 10 bases between them. The V gene's germline CDR1 is MGHRA and CDR2 YSYEKL. CDR3 nucleotides: TGCGCCAGCAGCCACCTAGACGGAAGCAATCAGCCCCAGCATTTT. Amino acid sequence: CASSHLDGSNQPQHF.

The chain joins TRBV7-6 to TRBJ1-2, with a tentative D call TRBD1 (6 bases). Trimming pared 1 base from V and 8 bases from J, leaving 23 bases between. The CDR3 totals 17 residues. Germline lookup yields CDR1 SGHVS and CDR2 FNYEAQ. The CDR3 loop reads CASSLDELGQGDRGYTF. The CDR3 nucleotides are TGTGCCAGCAGCTTAGATGAACTGGGACAAGGTGATAGAGGCTACACCTTC.

This rearrangement joins TRBV6-1 to TRBJ1-1; 9 nucleotides align to TRBD1. CDR3 size: 14 residues. V lost 8 bases to trimming and J lost 2 bases; unmatched junction nucleotides: 6. The germline V gene encodes CDR1 MNHNS and CDR2 SASEGT. The CDR3 bases are TGTGCCAGCGGAAGACAGGGGGTCAACACTGAAGCTTTCTTT. Its protein product is CASGRQGVNTEAFF.

The chain carries TRBV28 and TRBJ1-5; 9 bases fit TRBD1. With 5 bases clipped from V and 7 bases from J, the junction kept 9 bases outside the gene matches. The CDR3 totals 15 residues. Germline V gives CDR1 MDHEN, CDR2 SYDVKM. This CDR3 is CASSPDRGDYQPQHF. The CDR3 DNA reads as TGTGCCAGCAGTCCGGACAGGGGAGATTACCAGCCCCAGCATTTT. The entire variable domain, with the rest obtained from reference TRBV28 and TRBJ1-5, is as follows: DVKVTQSSRYLVKRTGEKVFLECVQDMDHENMFWYRQDPGLGLRLIYFSYDVKMKEKGDIPEGYSVSREKKERFSLILESASTNQTSMYLCASSPDRGDYQPQHFGDGTRLSIL.